These T cell receptor beta chains were read from a single sample in a study of T cells in Graves' hyperthyroidism and ophthalmopathy. MiXCR was run by TCRdb on the multiplex PCR reads, yielding one entry per CDR3 protein. Of about 480,000 distinct CDR3 sequences detected, around an eighth appear once; the ten largest clones hold over 15%. Sequenced sample: blood. The source is a woman aged 18-30 years with Graves' hyperthyroidism. CDR3s include the opening cysteine and the closing phenylalanine or tryptophan. The D gene is left open where the match is weak. A row's size may be missing; if present it is once, few, many or a size class.

V: TRBV4-2
D: TRBD1
size: few
J: TRBJ1-1
DNA: TGTGCCAGCAGCCAGATGGGGGGACAGGGGGTCAACACTGAAGCTTTCTTT
CDR3: CASSQMGGQGVNTEAFF

V: TRBV15
D: -
size: -
J: TRBJ2-1
DNA: TGTGCCACCAGCCCCTTTGGCACCAACAATGAGCAGTTCTTC
CDR3: CATSPFGTNNEQFF

V: TRBV24-1
D: -
size: many
J: TRBJ1-1
DNA: TGTGCCACCAGGGCGGATACAGGTTACGCTTTCTTT
CDR3: CATRADTGYAFF

V: TRBV29-1
D: TRBD1
size: few
J: TRBJ1-2
DNA: TGCAGCGTACAAACCGGGACAGATTATGGCTACACCTTC
CDR3: CSVQTGTDYGYTF

V: TRBV6-1
D: -
size: many
J: TRBJ2-3
DNA: TGTGCCAGCAGTGGGGTCCGGGGGTTTGGAGATACGCAGTATTTT
CDR3: CASSGVRGFGDTQYF

V: TRBV5-5
D: -
size: many
J: TRBJ2-5
DNA: TGTGCCAGCAGCCTATCAGGGGTGGAAGAGACCCAGTACTTC
CDR3: CASSLSGVEETQYF

V: TRBV24-1
D: -
size: -
J: TRBJ1-2
DNA: TGTGCCACCAGTACAGGGAGCTACACCTTC
CDR3: CATSTGSYTF

V: TRBV20-1
D: -
size: many
J: TRBJ1-1
DNA: TGCAGTGCTAGGACGAGGGGGAGGGTGAACACTGAAGCTTTCTTT
CDR3: CSARTRGRVNTEAFF

V: TRBV2
D: -
size: many
J: TRBJ2-3
DNA: TGTGCCAGCAGGTCAATCACAGATACGCAGTATTTT
CDR3: CASRSITDTQYF

V: TRBV30
D: -
size: many
J: TRBJ1-2
DNA: TGTGCCTGGAGTGTTCAAGAGTATGGCTACACCTTC
CDR3: CAWSVQEYGYTF

V: TRBV6-2/TRBV6-3
D: -
size: many
J: TRBJ1-1
DNA: TGTGCCAGCAGCACCTCTCTGTCGTGGACTGAAGCTTTCTTT
CDR3: CASSTSLSWTEAFF

V: TRBV6-2/TRBV6-3
D: TRBD2
size: many
J: TRBJ2-1
DNA: TGTGCCAGCAGTTACTCGACTAGCCAGGGATTACGGGAGCAGTTCTTC
CDR3: CASSYSTSQGLREQFF

V: TRBV11-2
D: -
size: many
J: TRBJ1-1
DNA: TGTGCCAGCAGCTTAGTGTCCGATCAAGCTTTCTTT
CDR3: CASSLVSDQAFF

V: TRBV19
D: TRBD1
size: many
J: TRBJ1-1
DNA: TGTGCCAGTAGTTTAACAGGGGCGAGTAACACTGAAGCTTTCTTT
CDR3: CASSLTGASNTEAFF

V: TRBV6-2/TRBV6-3
D: TRBD1
size: few
J: TRBJ1-5
DNA: TGTGCCAGCAGTGGACCTGGACAGGGTGGTTTGCAGCCCCAGCATTTT
CDR3: CASSGPGQGGLQPQHF

V: TRBV6-5
D: -
size: few
J: TRBJ2-7
DNA: TGTGCCAGCAGTTACGGCCAGGGACGAGCCTACGAGCAGTACTTC
CDR3: CASSYGQGRAYEQYF

V: TRBV12-3/TRBV12-4
D: TRBD1
size: many
J: TRBJ2-1
DNA: TGTGCCAGCAGTACGGGAGACAGGGGTTCAGATGAGCAGTTCTTC
CDR3: CASSTGDRGSDEQFF